What follows describes a single T cell receptor beta chain. As yet, its antigen is unknown. This sample was included in a study of T-cell reconstitution after alpha-beta-depleted transplantation in children. The V end lost 1 base, the J end lost 0 bases, and 8 bases lay between the germline ends. This CDR3 comprises 15 residues. Per germline, CDR1 SGHTA and CDR2 FQGNSA. Regarding the study as a whole: Expanded clones from the graft, numbering several hundred, reportedly supplied alpha-beta T cells about two months after transplant.

TCRbeta library construction was performed incorporating unique molecular identifiers. From the PCR reads, TCRdb called clonotypes with MiXCR, one entry per CDR3 protein. The sample has 200,000 or so distinct CDR3 sequences, roughly 8.3% seen once. The sequences come from PBMCs, mostly from graft donor cells, collected 360 days after TCRalphabeta/CD19-depleted stem cell transplant. The V call is TRBV7-2, the J call TRBJ2-3; no clear D gene. The TCR sequence derives from a male patient under 10 years old who had a stem cell transplant for acute myeloid leukemia, so the T cells may come from the graft donor. CDR3 residues: CASSLVVFSTDTQYF. Written as DNA, the CDR3 is TGTGCCAGCAGCTTAGTAGTGTTTAGCACAGATACGCAGTATTTT.